This entry features one TCR beta chain sequence. The antigen is not known. This specimen belongs to a study of shared clonotypes between healthy human individuals. About the research overall: Each donor's CD8 memory used one plate, CD8 naive two, each CD4 subset three.

This table comes from immunoSEQ multiplex PCR, and its TCRdb copy is limited to in-frame clones, with some not included. The sample has about 2.4 million clones; 93% are singletons. The V gene lost 5 bases and the J gene lost 3 bases, with 14 bases spanning the gap. CDR3 size: 16 residues. Germline V gene lookup returns CDR1 LNHDA and CDR2 SQIVND (reference sequence). Study-level points and caveats: Relative to their counterparts shared across all four donors, non-shared clonotypes exhibited diminished generation probabilities. Around 5.4% of naive CD4 clonotypes were common to a few donors.

Researchers partitioned CD4+ cells into CD45RA+ naive and CD45RA-negative memory subsets. Input material: naive CD4+ T cells from PBMCs. As to subset: CD45RA+ positively selected. The clonotype originates from a man younger than 35 in good health. Some clones in this sample may be carry-over from other donors' samples. The chain combines TRBV19 with TRBJ2-6; no clear D gene. The CDR3 loop is CASSPPMGSGANVLTF. The CDR3 region has the DNA TGTGCCAGTAGTCCCCCAATGGGAAGTGGGGCCAACGTCCTGACTTTC.